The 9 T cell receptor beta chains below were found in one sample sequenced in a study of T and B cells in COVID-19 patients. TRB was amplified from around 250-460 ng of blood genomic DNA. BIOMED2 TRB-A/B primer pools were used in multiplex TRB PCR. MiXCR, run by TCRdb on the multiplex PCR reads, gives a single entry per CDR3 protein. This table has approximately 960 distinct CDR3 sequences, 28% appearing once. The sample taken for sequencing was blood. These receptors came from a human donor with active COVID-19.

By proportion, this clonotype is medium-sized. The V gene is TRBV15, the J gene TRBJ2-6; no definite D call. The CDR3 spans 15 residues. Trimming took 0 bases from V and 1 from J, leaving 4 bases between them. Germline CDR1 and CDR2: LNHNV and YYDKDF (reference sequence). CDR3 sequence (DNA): TGTGCCACCAGCAGAGACGCGTCTGGGGCCAACGTCCTGACTTTC. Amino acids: CATSRDASGANVLTF.

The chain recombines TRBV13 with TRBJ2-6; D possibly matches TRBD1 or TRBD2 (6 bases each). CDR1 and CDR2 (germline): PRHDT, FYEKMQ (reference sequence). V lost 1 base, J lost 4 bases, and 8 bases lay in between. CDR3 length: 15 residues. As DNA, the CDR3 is TGTGCCAGCAGCTTAGAAGGGGGGGGGGCCAACGTCCTGACTTTC. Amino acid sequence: CASSLEGGGANVLTF.

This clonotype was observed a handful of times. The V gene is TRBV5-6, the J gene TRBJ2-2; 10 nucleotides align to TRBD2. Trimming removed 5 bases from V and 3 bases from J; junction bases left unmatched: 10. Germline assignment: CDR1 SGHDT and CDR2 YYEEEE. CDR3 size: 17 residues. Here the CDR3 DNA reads TGTGCCAGCAGGCTGGGACTAGCGTCCTGGGACACCGGGGAGCTGTTTTTT. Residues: CASRLGLASWDTGELFF. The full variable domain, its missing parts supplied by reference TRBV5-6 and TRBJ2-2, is DAGVTQSPTHLIKTRGQQVTLRCSPKSGHDTVSWYQQALGQGPQFIFQYYEEEERQRGNFPDRFSGHQFPNYSSELNVNALLLGDSALYLCASRLGLASWDTGELFFGEGSRLTVL.

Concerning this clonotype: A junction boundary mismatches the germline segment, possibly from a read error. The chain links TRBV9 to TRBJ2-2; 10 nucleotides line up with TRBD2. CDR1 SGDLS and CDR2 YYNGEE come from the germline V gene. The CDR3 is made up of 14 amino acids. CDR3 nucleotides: TGTGCCAGCAGTGTAGCGGGGGGCCCCGCTAAGCTGTTTTTT. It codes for CASSVAGGPAKLFF.

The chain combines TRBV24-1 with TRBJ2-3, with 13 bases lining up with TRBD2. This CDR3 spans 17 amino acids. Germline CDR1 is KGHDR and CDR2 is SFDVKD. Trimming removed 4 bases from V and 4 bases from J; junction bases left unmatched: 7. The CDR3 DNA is TGTGCCACCAGTGACGGGACTAGCGGGGAGGCTCCAGATACGCAGTATTTT. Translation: CATSDGTSGEAPDTQYF.

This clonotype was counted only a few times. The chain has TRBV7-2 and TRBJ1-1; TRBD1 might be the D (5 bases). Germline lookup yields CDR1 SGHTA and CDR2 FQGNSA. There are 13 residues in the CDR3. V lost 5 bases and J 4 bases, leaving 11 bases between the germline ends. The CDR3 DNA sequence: TGTGCCAGCAGCGCATGGGACGGCACTGAAGCTTTCTTT. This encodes CASSAWDGTEAFF.

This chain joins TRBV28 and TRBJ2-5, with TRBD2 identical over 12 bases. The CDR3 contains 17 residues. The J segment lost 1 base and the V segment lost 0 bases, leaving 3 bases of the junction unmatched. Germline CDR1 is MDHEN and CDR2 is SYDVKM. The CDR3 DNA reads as TGTGCCAGCAGTTTATGGACTAGCGGGAGTAGCCAAGAGACCCAGTACTTC. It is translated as CASSLWTSGSSQETQYF.

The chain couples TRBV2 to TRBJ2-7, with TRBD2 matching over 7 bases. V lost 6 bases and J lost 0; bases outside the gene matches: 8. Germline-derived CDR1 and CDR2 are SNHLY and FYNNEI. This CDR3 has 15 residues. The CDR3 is CASSPLLANSYEQYF. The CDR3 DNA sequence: TGTGCCAGCAGCCCCTTACTAGCGAACTCCTACGAGCAGTACTTC.

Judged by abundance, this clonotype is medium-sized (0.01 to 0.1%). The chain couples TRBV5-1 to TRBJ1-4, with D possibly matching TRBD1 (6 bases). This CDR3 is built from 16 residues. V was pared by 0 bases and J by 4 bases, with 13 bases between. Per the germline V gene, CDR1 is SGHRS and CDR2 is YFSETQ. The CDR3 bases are TGCGCCAGCAGCTTGGCCGGGACACGCCGTAATGAAAAACTGTTTTTT. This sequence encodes CASSLAGTRRNEKLFF.